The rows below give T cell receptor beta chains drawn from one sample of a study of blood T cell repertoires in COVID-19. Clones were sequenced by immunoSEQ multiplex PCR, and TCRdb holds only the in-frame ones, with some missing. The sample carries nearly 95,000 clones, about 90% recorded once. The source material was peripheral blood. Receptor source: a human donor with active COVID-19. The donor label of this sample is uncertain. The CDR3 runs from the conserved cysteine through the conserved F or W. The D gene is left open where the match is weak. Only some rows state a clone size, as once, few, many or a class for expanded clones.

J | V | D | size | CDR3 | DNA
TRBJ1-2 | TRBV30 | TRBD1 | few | CAFRTGANYGYTF | TGTGCCTTTAGGACAGGAGCTAACTATGGCTACACCTTC
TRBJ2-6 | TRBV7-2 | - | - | CASSLEARLSGANVLTF | TGTGCCAGCAGCTTAGAAGCGCGGCTGTCTGGGGCCAACGTCCTGACTTTC
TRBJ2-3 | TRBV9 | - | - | CASSTRTRGPDTQYF | TGTGCCAGCAGCACACGGACCCGCGGGCCAGATACGCAGTATTTT
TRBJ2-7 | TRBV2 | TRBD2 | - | CASSDRGGATYEQYF | TGTGCCAGCAGTGATCGCGGGGGGGCCACCTACGAGCAGTACTTC
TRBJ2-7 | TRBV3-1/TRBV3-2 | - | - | CASSQDPRLSYEQYF | TGTGCCAGCAGCCAAGACCCGCGGCTCTCCTACGAGCAGTACTTC
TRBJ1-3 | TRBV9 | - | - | CASSGLSGNTIYF | TGTGCCAGCAGCGGGCTCTCTGGAAACACCATATATTTT
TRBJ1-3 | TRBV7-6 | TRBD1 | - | CASSLRTGLGNTIYF | TGTGCCAGCAGCTTAAGGACAGGGTTGGGAAACACCATATATTTT
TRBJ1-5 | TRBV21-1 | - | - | CASSFRGLNQPQHF | TGTGCCAGCAGTTTTAGGGGCCTTAATCAGCCCCAGCATTTT
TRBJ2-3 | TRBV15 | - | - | CATSRRPAGPPDAPQYF | TGTGCCACCAGCAGAAGACCGGCAGGGCCCCCGGACGCTCCGCAGTATTTT
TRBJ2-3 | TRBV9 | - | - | CASGGGSEDTQYF | TGTGCCAGCGGGGGCGGGTCGGAAGATACGCAGTATTTT
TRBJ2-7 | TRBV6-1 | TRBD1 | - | CASSETGPIYEQYF | TGTGCCAGCAGTGAGACAGGGCCCATTTACGAGCAGTACTTC
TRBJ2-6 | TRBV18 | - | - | CASSPLFGGARGAGANVLTF | TGTGCCAGCTCACCACTCTTCGGTGGTGCCAGGGGTGCTGGGGCCAACGTCCTGACTTTC
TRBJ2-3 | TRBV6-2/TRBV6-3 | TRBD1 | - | CASSAGGGAGGPTDTQYF | TGTGCCAGCAGTGCCGGGGGCGGTGCAGGGGGCCCCACAGATACGCAGTATTTT
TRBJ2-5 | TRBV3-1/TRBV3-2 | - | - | CASRPDYSETQYF | TGTGCCAGCAGACCCGACTACTCAGAGACCCAGTACTTC
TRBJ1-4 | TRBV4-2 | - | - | CASSPGAGGEKLFF | TGTGCCAGCAGCCCAGGTGCCGGGGGTGAAAAACTGTTTTTT
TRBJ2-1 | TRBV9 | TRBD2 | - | CASSVLLGGSLAEQFF | TGTGCCAGCAGCGTACTTCTCGGGGGGTCGTTGGCTGAGCAGTTCTTC
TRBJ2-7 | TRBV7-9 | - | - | CAIAGEGAANYEQYF | TGTGCCATCGCGGGTGAGGGTGCAGCGAACTACGAGCAGTACTTC
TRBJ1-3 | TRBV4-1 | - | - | CASSQVRAPRGNTIYF | TGCGCCAGCAGCCAAGTGAGGGCCCCCCGAGGAAACACCATATATTTT
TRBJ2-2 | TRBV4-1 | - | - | CASSHMPRGVTGELFF | TGCGCCAGCAGCCACATGCCCAGGGGCGTCACCGGGGAGCTGTTTTTT
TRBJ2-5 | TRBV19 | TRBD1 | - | CASSIQGAQETQYF | TGTGCCAGTAGTATACAGGGGGCACAGGAGACCCAGTACTTC
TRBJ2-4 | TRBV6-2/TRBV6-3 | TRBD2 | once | CASSYSAGGFQNIQYF | TGTGCCAGCAGTTACTCAGCGGGGGGATTCCAAAACATTCAGTACTTC
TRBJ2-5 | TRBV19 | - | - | CASSTGTSQETQYF | TGTGCCAGTAGTACCGGGACATCTCAAGAGACCCAGTACTTC
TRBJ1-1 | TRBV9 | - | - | CASSPEGGRTEAFF | TGTGCCAGCAGCCCAGAGGGAGGACGCACTGAAGCTTTCTTT
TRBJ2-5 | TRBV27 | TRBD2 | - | CASRESLGLAGRETQYF | TGTGCCAGCAGGGAGAGTCTTGGGCTAGCGGGGAGAGAGACCCAGTACTTC
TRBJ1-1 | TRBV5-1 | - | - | CASSPNTGINTEAFF | TGCGCCAGCAGCCCAAATACCGGGATAAACACTGAAGCTTTCTTT
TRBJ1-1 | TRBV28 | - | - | CASSSGTSGAFF | TGTGCCAGCAGCTCAGGGACATCAGGAGCTTTCTTT
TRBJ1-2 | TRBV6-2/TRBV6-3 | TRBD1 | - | CASSLSLDRAGYGYTF | TGTGCCAGCAGTCTCAGCCTCGACAGGGCAGGCTATGGCTACACCTTC
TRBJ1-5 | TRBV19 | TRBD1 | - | CASSRGQVRLTGQPQHF | TGTGCCAGTAGCCGGGGACAGGTCAGACTAACAGGGCAGCCCCAGCATTTT
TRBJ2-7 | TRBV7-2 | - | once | CASSIQGWGEQYF | TGTGCCAGCAGCATACAGGGCTGGGGAGAGCAGTACTTC
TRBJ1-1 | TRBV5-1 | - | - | CASSLNNGNTEAFF | TGCGCCAGCAGCTTAAATAACGGGAACACTGAAGCTTTCTTT
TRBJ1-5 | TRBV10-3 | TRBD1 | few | CAISSLDRGSNQPQHF | TGTGCCATCAGTTCCTTGGACAGGGGTAGCAATCAGCCCCAGCATTTT
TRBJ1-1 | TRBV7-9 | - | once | CASSSGQENTEAFF | TGTGCCAGCAGCTCCGGACAAGAAAACACTGAAGCTTTCTTT
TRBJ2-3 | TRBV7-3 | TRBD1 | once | CASSLYRGRIDTQYF | TGTGCCAGCAGCTTATACAGGGGGCGAATAGATACGCAGTATTTT
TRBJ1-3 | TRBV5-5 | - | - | CASSRDMKKVNTIYF | TGTGCCAGCAGCCGAGACATGAAGAAGGTCAACACCATATATTTT
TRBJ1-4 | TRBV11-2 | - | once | CASSRYRVDEKLFF | TGTGCCAGCAGCAGATACAGGGTTGACGAAAAACTGTTTTTT
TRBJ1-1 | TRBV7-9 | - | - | CASSSRGSTEAFF | TGTGCCAGCAGCTCCAGGGGATCCACTGAAGCTTTCTTT
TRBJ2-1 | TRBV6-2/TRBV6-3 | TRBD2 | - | CASSFSTSGVGYNEQFF | TGTGCCAGCAGTTTCAGTACTAGCGGGGTCGGTTACAATGAGCAGTTCTTC
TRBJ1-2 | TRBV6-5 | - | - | CASSYARNYGYTF | TGTGCCAGCAGTTACGCCAGAAACTATGGCTACACCTTC
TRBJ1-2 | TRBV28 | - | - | CASSFSGGYGYTF | TGTGCCAGCAGTTTTTCGGGAGGCTATGGCTACACCTTC
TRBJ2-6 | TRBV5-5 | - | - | CASSRQEIFSGANVLTF | TGTGCCAGCAGCCGACAGGAAATATTCTCTGGGGCCAACGTCCTGACTTTC
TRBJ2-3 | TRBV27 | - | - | CASSLAPDTQYF | TGTGCCAGCAGCCTAGCGCCAGATACGCAGTATTTT
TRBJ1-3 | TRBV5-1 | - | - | CASSRQSSGNTIYF | TGCGCCAGCAGCCGACAGAGCTCTGGAAACACCATATATTTT
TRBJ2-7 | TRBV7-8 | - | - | CASSLASRVRAYEQYF | TGTGCCAGCAGCTTAGCTTCTCGGGTAAGAGCCTACGAGCAGTACTTC
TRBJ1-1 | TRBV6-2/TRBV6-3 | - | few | CASSPRGNTEAFF | TGTGCCAGCAGTCCCCGGGGGAACACTGAAGCTTTCTTT
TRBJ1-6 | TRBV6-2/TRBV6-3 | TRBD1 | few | CASSYSGTASSYNSPLHF | TGTGCCAGCAGTTACTCGGGGACAGCGAGCTCCTATAATTCACCCCTCCACTTT
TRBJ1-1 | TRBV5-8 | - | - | CASSLTENTEAFF | TGTGCCAGCAGCTTGACAGAGAACACTGAAGCTTTCTTT
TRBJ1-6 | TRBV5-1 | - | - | CASSLVSGAPNSPLHF | TGCGCCAGCAGCTTGGTTTCAGGGGCACCCAATTCACCCCTCCACTTT
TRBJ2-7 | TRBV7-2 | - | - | CASSLDVGLYEQYF | TGTGCCAGCAGCTTAGACGTGGGCCTCTACGAGCAGTACTTC